This TCR beta chain was captured in a study of OX40 agonist ivuxolimab in advanced cancers. The method was immunoSEQ multiplex PCR; TCRdb's version includes in-frame clones alone and lacks a portion of them. This sample has 75,000 to 95,000 clones, with roughly 90% found just once. The study sampled blood at baseline, cycle 4 day 1, and cycle 7 day 1. Trimming shortened V by 5 bases and J by 2 bases, and 7 bases separated the two germline ends. The CDR3 spans 13 residues. CDR1 MDHEN and CDR2 SYDVKM come from the germline V gene. Specimen: CD4+ or CD8+ T cells sorted from blood, collected in a trial of the OX40 agonist ivuxolimab. This receptor was obtained from an adult with an advanced solid tumor such as melanoma, head and neck, liver or kidney cancer. The chain employs TRBV28 and TRBJ1-3; no firm D call. As DNA, the CDR3 is TGTGCCAGCAGTCGAGGCCCTGGAAACACCATATATTTT. It encodes CASSRGPGNTIYF.